One sample yielded the 14 T cell receptor beta chains listed below, sequenced in a study of technical replicates of blood from a few donors. TCRdb's table, derived via immunoSEQ multiplex PCR, lists solely in-frame clones and lacks some. The data show tens of thousands of clones, around 94% seen once. What was sequenced was T cells isolated from PBMCs. The source of these receptors is a human donor in good health.

The rearrangement uses TRBV6-1 and TRBJ2-1; 12 nucleotides match TRBD2. V lost 7 bases, J lost 6 bases, and 7 bases stayed unmatched. The CDR3 length is 15 residues. Germline V lookup: CDR1 MNHNS, CDR2 SASEGT. CDR3 bases: TGTGCCAGCACTTGGACTAGCGGGATAGTCAATGAGCAGTTCTTC. Protein product: CASTWTSGIVNEQFF.

The chain combines TRBV28 with TRBJ1-1; 7 bases line up with TRBD1. In germline, CDR1 is MDHEN, CDR2 SYDVKM. The ends lost 6 bases at V and 6 bases at J; junction bases unmatched: 10. This CDR3 region has 14 residues. The CDR3 spells CASSLPRDRAEAFF. The CDR3 region has the DNA TGTGCCAGCAGCCTCCCCCGGGACAGAGCTGAAGCTTTCTTT.

The chain links TRBV21-1 to TRBJ1-5; the table's D call of TRBD1 was not tested on the DNA. TRBV21-1 is a pseudogene. This CDR3 is built from 16 residues. CDR3 sequence (DNA): TGTGCCAGCAGCCAAAACAGGGGGACTAGCAATCAGCCCCAGCATTTT. As protein: CASSQNRGTSNQPQHF.

This clone was counted once. The V call is TRBV4-1, the J call TRBJ2-1; 8 bases are a match to TRBD2. The CDR3 is 19 amino acids. Germline V lookup: CDR1 MGHRA, CDR2 YSYEKL. V lost 5 bases, J lost 6 bases, and 21 bases stayed unmatched. DNA of the CDR3: TGCGCCAGCAGCTTACGATTTGGTCAGCGGGAGAGCTTTATCAATGAGCAGTTCTTC. Encoded protein: CASSLRFGQRESFINEQFF.

This clone was counted only a few times. V gene TRBV5-6 combines with J gene TRBJ1-2; 8 nucleotides line up with TRBD1. After removal of 7 bases from V and 6 bases from J, the junction contained 8 bases not matched to a gene. This CDR3 is built from 13 residues. The germline V gene encodes CDR1 SGHDT and CDR2 YYEEEE. CDR3 coding DNA: TGTGCCAGCGGGCCGGACAGGGAGGATGGCTACACCTTC. This sequence encodes CASGPDREDGYTF.

The V gene is TRBV13, the J gene TRBJ2-7; the D gene is possibly TRBD2 (6 bases). Per germline, CDR1 PRHDT and CDR2 FYEKMQ (reference sequence). There are 13 residues in the CDR3. V was clipped by 3 bases and J by 3 bases, with 9 bases between them. The CDR3 loop is CASSFGTDYEQYF. For the CDR3, the DNA is TGTGCCAGCAGCTTCGGGACTGACTACGAGCAGTACTTC. The full variable domain, completed using reference TRBV13 and TRBJ2-7, is AAGVIQSPRHLIKEKRETATLKCYPIPRHDTVYWYQQGPGQDPQFLISFYEKMQSDKGSIPDRFSAQQFSDYHSELNMSSLELGDSALYFCASSFGTDYEQYFGPGTRLTVT.

This rearrangement joins TRBV4-3 to TRBJ2-6; D is unclear. The CDR3 totals 17 residues. Deletions cut 2 bases from V and 0 bases from J, with 11 bases between. Germline assignment: CDR1 LGHNA and CDR2 YSLEER. CDR3 in amino acids: CASSQLYPISGANVLTF. CDR3 sequence (DNA): TGCGCCAGCAGCCAACTCTACCCCATCTCTGGGGCCAACGTCCTGACTTTC.

The gene calls are TRBV7-3 and TRBJ2-2; D unresolved. Germline CDR1 SGHTA, CDR2 FQGTGA. The V end lost 6 bases, the J end lost 4 bases, and 18 bases lay between the germline ends. This CDR3 has 16 residues. CDR3 in amino acids: CASSPQAGQGTGELFF. DNA for the CDR3: TGTGCCAGCAGTCCCCAGGCCGGCCAAGGCACCGGGGAGCTGTTTTTT.

The chain recombines TRBV9 with TRBJ2-7, with 8 nucleotides matching TRBD2. With 1 base clipped from V and 6 bases from J, the junction kept 9 bases outside the gene matches. The CDR3 sequence is 15 residues long. The V gene's germline CDR1 is SGDLS and CDR2 YYNGEE. In nucleotides, the CDR3 is TGTGCCAGCAGCGTATTCGCCGGGGGGGAACCCGAGCAGTACTTC. It translates to CASSVFAGGEPEQYF.

This clone was counted a single time. This chain uses TRBV6-1 with TRBJ2-5, with 13 bases matching TRBD2. Germline V gene sequence: CDR1 MNHNS, CDR2 SASEGT. CDR3 length: 18 amino acids. J gave up 4 bases and V 4 bases, and 12 bases lay outside the gene matches. The CDR3 region has the DNA TGTGCCAGCAGTGGGGCACTAGCGGGAGGGCCTGGGGGAGAGACCCAGTACTTC. Its protein is CASSGALAGGPGGETQYF.

This clone was detected only a few times. This chain links TRBV6-1 with TRBJ1-4; possibly TRBD1 for D (5 bases). The CDR3 runs 16 residues. V shed 0 bases and J shed 4 bases, with 12 bases lying between them. Germline assignment: CDR1 MNHNS and CDR2 SASEGT. CDR3 loop: CASSEAVGRGNEKLFF. The CDR3 bases are TGTGCCAGCAGTGAAGCGGTGGGGAGGGGTAATGAAAAACTGTTTTTT.

In DNA form, the CDR3 reads TGTGCCAGCAGCGTGTCCGGGACTCCGAACACCGGGGAGCTGTTTTTT. This translates into CASSVSGTPNTGELFF. This chain joins TRBV9 and TRBJ2-2; TRBD2 might be the D (6 bases). Germline CDR1 SGDLS, CDR2 YYNGEE. V gave up 2 bases and J gave up 0 bases, with 11 bases separating them. The CDR3 totals 16 residues.

This rearrangement joins TRBV5-1 to TRBJ2-5, with 9 bases fitting TRBD2. Germline V CDR1 and CDR2: SGHRS, YFSETQ. V dropped 0 bases and J dropped 7; count of bases not matched to a gene: 10. CDR3 length: 16 residues. The CDR3 coding sequence is TGCGCCAGCAGCTTGGACCCTGCGGGGGGGTCGGGGACCCAGTACTTC. Amino acid sequence: CASSLDPAGGSGTQYF. Full variable domain (rest looked up from reference TRBV5-1 and TRBJ2-5): KAGVTQTPRYLIKTRGQQVTLSCSPISGHRSVSWYQQTPGQGLQFLFEYFSETQRNKGNFPGRFSGRQFSNSRSEMNVSTLELGDSALYLCASSLDPAGGSGTQYFGPGTRLLVL.

This chain uses TRBV5-4 with TRBJ2-5, with a weak D call TRBD2 (5 bases). Germline CDR1 SGHNT, CDR2 YYREEE (reference sequence). This CDR3 is 14 amino acids long. The V end lost 2 bases, the J end lost 3 bases, and 11 bases lay between the germline ends. CDR3: CASSLRGVKETQYF. As DNA, the CDR3 is TGTGCCAGCAGCTTACGGGGAGTGAAAGAGACCCAGTACTTC.